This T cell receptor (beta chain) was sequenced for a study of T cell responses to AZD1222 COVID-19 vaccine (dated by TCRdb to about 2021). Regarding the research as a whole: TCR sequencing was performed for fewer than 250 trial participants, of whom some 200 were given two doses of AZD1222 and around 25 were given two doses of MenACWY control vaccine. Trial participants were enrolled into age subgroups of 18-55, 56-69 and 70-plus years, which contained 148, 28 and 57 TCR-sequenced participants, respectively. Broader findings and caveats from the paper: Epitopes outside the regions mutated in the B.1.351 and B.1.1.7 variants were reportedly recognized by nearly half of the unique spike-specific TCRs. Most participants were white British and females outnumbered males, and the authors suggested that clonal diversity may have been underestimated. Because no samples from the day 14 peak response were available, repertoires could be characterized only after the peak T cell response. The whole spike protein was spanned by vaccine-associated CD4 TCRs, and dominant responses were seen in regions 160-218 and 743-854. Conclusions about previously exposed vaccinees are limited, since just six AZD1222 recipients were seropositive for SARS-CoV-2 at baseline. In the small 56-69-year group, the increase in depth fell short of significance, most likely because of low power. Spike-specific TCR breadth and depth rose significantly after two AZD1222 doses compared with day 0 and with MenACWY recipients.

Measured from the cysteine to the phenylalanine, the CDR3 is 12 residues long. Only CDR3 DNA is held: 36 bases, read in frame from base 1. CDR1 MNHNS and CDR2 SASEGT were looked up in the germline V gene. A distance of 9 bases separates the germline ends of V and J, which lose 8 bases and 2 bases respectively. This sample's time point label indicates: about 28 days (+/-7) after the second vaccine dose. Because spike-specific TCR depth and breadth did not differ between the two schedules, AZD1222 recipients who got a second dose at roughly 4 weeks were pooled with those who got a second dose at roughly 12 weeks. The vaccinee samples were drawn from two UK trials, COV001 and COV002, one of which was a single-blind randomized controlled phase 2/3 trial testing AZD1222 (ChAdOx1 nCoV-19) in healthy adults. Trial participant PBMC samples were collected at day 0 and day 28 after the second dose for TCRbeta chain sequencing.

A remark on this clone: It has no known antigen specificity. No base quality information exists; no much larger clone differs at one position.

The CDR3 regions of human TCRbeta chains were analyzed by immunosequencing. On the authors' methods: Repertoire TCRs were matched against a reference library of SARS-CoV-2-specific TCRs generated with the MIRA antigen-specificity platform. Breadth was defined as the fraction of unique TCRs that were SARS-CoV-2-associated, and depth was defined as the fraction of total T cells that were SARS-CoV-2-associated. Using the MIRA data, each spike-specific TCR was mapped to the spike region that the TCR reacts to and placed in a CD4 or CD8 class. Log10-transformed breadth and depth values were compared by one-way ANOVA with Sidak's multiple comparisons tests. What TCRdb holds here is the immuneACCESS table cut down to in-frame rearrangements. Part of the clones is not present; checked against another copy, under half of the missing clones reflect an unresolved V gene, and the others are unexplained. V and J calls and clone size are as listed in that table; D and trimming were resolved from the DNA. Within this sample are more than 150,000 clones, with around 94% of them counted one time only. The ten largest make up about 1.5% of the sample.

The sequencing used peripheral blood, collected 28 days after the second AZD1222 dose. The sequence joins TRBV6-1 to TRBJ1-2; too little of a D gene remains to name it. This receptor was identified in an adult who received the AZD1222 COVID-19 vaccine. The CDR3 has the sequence CASVAGNYGYTF. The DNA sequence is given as TGTGCCAGCGTGGCGGGGAACTATGGCTACACCTTC.